The entry below gives a single T cell receptor (beta chain) sequence along with its context. Antigen specificity is unknown. The record originates from a study of T cells and copy number aberrations in small-cell lung cancer. General study results and limits: The tissue was entirely formalin-fixed and paraffin-embedded, which is known to produce sequencing artifacts. The study's sample size was small, so findings need validation.

The germline CDR1 and CDR2 sequences are GTSNPN and SVGIG (reference sequence). Trimming removed 3 bases at V and 9 bases at J, with 15 bases between. The CDR3 extends over 12 amino acids. Profiling relied on immunoSEQ multiplex PCR, and the TCRdb table lists in-frame clones only, not all of them. The data show 9,000 to 10,000 clones, 60% to 80% seen once. Normal lung samples lay at least 2 cm from the tumor margin. V is TRBV30 and J is TRBJ2-7; possibly TRBD1 for D (6 bases). Material: normal tissue next to the tumor. The TCR was taken from a man aged 55 to 69 with small cell lung cancer. The CDR3 bases are TGTGCCTGGAGCCTGGACAGCTATAGGCAGTACTTC. Translating it yields CAWSLDSYRQYF.